These 25 T cell receptor beta chains originate from one sample sequenced in a study of T cell clones after liver transplantation (dated by TCRdb to between 2019 and 2020). Explained via the paper, the time point label denotes: pre-transplant. The library was produced with the immunoSEQ multiplex PCR assay. As stored in TCRdb, this immuneACCESS dataset retains in-frame rearrangements with V and J assigned. A fraction of the clones does not appear; measured against another copy, unresolved V genes explain less than half of the discrepancy, and the remainder lacks a known reason. A total of approximately 72,000 clones appear in this sample, around nine tenths of them only once. The leading ten clones occupy approximately 2.5% of the sample. Specimen: CD4+ T cells from blood, collected before liver transplant. The receptors here all came from a human donor who received a liver transplant.

The chain uses TRBV7-2 and TRBJ2-3; 9 bases line up with TRBD1. This CDR3 has 15 amino acids. The V segment lost 5 bases and the J segment 4 bases; nucleotides outside the gene matches: 7. Looked up from germline, CDR1 is SGHTA and CDR2 is FQGNSA. CDR3 nucleotides: TGTGCCAGCAGCCGGACAGGGGCCTCCGCAGATACGCAGTATTTT. It translates to CASSRTGASADTQYF.

The rearrangement links TRBV5-1 to TRBJ2-7; D is perhaps TRBD1 (5 bases). Germline lookup yields CDR1 SGHRS and CDR2 YFSETQ. V shed 7 bases and J shed 5 bases, with 16 bases lying between them. CDR3 length: 13 amino acids. The DNA of the CDR3 is TGCGCCAGCCCGGACAAGGACCCCGACGAGCAGTACTTC. Protein: CASPDKDPDEQYF.

The chain recombines TRBV2 with TRBJ2-2; TRBD2 matches 13 bases. Germline V gene lookup returns CDR1 SNHLY and CDR2 FYNNEI. The CDR3 has 15 residues. The V gene end was trimmed by 4 bases and the J gene end by 4 bases; junction bases not matched to a gene: 0. The chain's CDR3 is CASSGTSGSTGELFF. For the CDR3, the DNA is TGTGCCAGCAGTGGGACTAGCGGGAGCACCGGGGAGCTGTTTTTT.

This chain uses TRBV12-2 with TRBJ2-3; the D call of TRBD1 is as the table states it, not checked on the DNA. TRBV12-2 counts as a pseudogene. This CDR3 spans 21 amino acids. The CDR3: CASRLGYRDRGLAGSTDTQYF. The CDR3 DNA follows: TGTGCAAGTCGCTTAGGCTACCGGGACAGGGGGCTAGCGGGATCCACAGATACGCAGTATTTT.

J is TRBJ2-7 and V is TRBV7-9; D possibly corresponds to TRBD2 (5 bases). CDR3 length: 13 residues. Germline V gene sequence: CDR1 SEHNR, CDR2 FQNEAQ (reference sequence). Trimming left V 5 bases short and J 5 bases short, with 13 bases between. The CDR3: CASSPDSPDEQYF. The CDR3 DNA reads TGTGCCAGCAGCCCGGACTCACCGGACGAGCAGTACTTC. Together with reference TRBV7-9 and TRBJ2-7, the CDR3 gives the full variable domain: DTGVSQNPRHKITKRGQNVTFRCDPISEHNRLYWYRQTLGQGPEFLTYFQNEAQLEKSRLLSDRFSAERPKGSFSTLEIQRTEQGDSAMYLCASSPDSPDEQYFGPGTRLTVT.

The chain is built from TRBV28 and TRBJ2-7; tentative D call: TRBD2 (6 bases). The CDR3 consists of 14 residues. Deletions cut 3 bases from V and 6 bases from J, with 15 bases between. Germline CDR1 reads MDHEN; CDR2 reads SYDVKM. CDR3: CASSFPNSGFEQYF. DNA of the CDR3: TGTGCCAGCAGTTTCCCGAATAGCGGATTCGAGCAGTACTTC.

The CDR3 region has the DNA TGTGCCAGCAGTGGGGTGTTCGGGAACACCGGGGAGCTGTTTTTT. This gives the protein CASSGVFGNTGELFF. The V call is TRBV2, the J call TRBJ2-2; D gene uncertain. CDR1 is SNHLY, CDR2 FYNNEI, per germline. V was trimmed by 4 bases and J by 1 base, leaving 10 bases between them. The CDR3 has 15 amino acids.

The chain links TRBV7-3 to TRBJ2-4; 7 bases agree with TRBD1. V lost 5 bases, J lost 0 bases, and 7 bases stayed unmatched. The germline CDR1 and CDR2 sequences are SGHTA and FQGTGA. The CDR3 spans 16 residues. The CDR3 reads CASSPETGKAKNIQYF. CDR3 nucleotide sequence: TGTGCCAGCAGCCCAGAGACAGGGAAAGCCAAAAACATTCAGTACTTC.

The genes are TRBV28 and TRBJ1-4, with a weak D call TRBD1 (5 bases). Germline CDR1 reads MDHEN; CDR2 reads SYDVKM. V shed 8 bases and J shed 5 bases, with 12 bases lying between them. The length of the CDR3 is 13 residues. DNA for the CDR3: TGTGCCAGCCCCGGGGGACTAAATGAAAAACTGTTTTTT. This translates into CASPGGLNEKLFF.

Notes on this clone: Germline is not matched at one junction end, which may reflect a read error. The chain joins TRBV28 to TRBJ2-2; D is undetermined. This CDR3 is 13 amino acids long. Germline V lookup: CDR1 MDHEN, CDR2 SYDVKM. The CDR3 coding sequence is TGTGCCAGCAGTTTACGTCTGCGCCCCCGACCGGTTTTT. Translation gives CASSLRLRPRPVF.

This rearrangement joins TRBV30 to TRBJ1-1, with D perhaps TRBD1 (5 bases). The germline V and J ends were trimmed by 1 base and 0 bases, with 15 bases remaining between them. Germline V gene lookup returns CDR1 GTSNPN and CDR2 SVGIG (reference sequence). This CDR3 contains 16 residues. CDR3 sequence: CAWSGGGGGVNTEAFF. CDR3 coding DNA: TGTGCCTGGAGTGGGGGTGGGGGAGGCGTGAACACTGAAGCTTTCTTT.

This clone is a singleton in its sample. The genes are TRBV5-1 and TRBJ2-1, with 8 bases fitting TRBD2. The CDR3 consists of 12 residues. V was clipped by 5 bases and J by 7 bases; unmatched bases: 2. Per the germline V gene, CDR1 is SGHRS and CDR2 is YFSETQ. The DNA for the CDR3 is TGCGCCAGCAGATCTAGCGGGAATGAGCAGTTCTTC. Translation gives CASRSSGNEQFF.

The chain has TRBV6-6 and TRBJ2-1; 8 positions match TRBD2. This CDR3 has 14 amino acids. In germline, CDR1 is MNHNY, CDR2 SVGAGI (reference sequence). V lost 5 bases to trimming and J lost 4 bases; unmatched junction nucleotides: 4. The CDR3 region is CASSRVAGYNEQFF. CDR3 bases: TGTGCCAGCAGTCGAGTAGCGGGGTACAATGAGCAGTTCTTC.

Worth noting for this clone: Sequence at one end of the junction differs from germline and may be a read error. The chain joins TRBV28 to TRBJ2-2; TRBD2 is a possible D gene (5 bases). The CDR3 is 12 amino acids. From germline, CDR1 is MDHEN and CDR2 SYDVKM. The DNA for the CDR3 is TGTGCCAGCAGGGTCCTAACCGGGGAGCCGTTTTTT. Protein: CASRVLTGEPFF.

The V call is TRBV28, the J call TRBJ1-2; D gene uncertain. V lost 9 bases and J 6 bases, leaving 14 bases between the germline ends. CDR1 and CDR2 from the germline V gene are MDHEN and SYDVKM. The CDR3 runs to 12 residues. The CDR3 loop reads CASKSGPNGYTF. The CDR3 coding sequence is TGTGCCAGTAAAAGCGGGCCCAATGGCTACACCTTC.

The chain recombines TRBV6-1 with TRBJ2-2; no clear D gene. V lost 6 bases to trimming and J lost 6 bases, with 5 bases between them. The length of the CDR3 is 11 residues. The germline CDR1 and CDR2 sequences are MNHNS and SASEGT. The CDR3: CASSLPGELFF. CDR3 in DNA: TGTGCCAGCAGCCTCCCCGGGGAGCTGTTTTTT.

This clone was detected only a few times. The genes are TRBV6-6 and TRBJ2-7, with TRBD2 matching 7 bases. J lost 3 bases, V lost 7 bases, and 6 bases had no gene match. CDR3 length: 13 amino acids. From germline, CDR1 is MNHNY and CDR2 SVGAGI (reference sequence). CDR3 nucleotide sequence: TGTGCCAGCACCCCGGGGAGGGGCTACGAGCAGTACTTC. It encodes CASTPGRGYEQYF.

The CDR3 loop reads CASRGLRTGYLTEAFF. As DNA, the CDR3 is TGTGCCAGTAGAGGTCTAAGGACAGGGTACCTCACTGAAGCTTTCTTT. This sequence joins TRBV19 and TRBJ1-1, with 8 bases that match TRBD1. CDR3 length: 16 amino acids. Germline values: CDR1 LNHDA, CDR2 SQIVND (reference sequence). Trimming took 6 bases from V and 4 from J; bases not matched to a gene: 13.

The chain has TRBV7-9 and TRBJ1-5, with a possible D match to TRBD1 (5 bases). Deletions cut 1 base from V and 9 bases from J, with 7 bases between. The CDR3 is made up of 12 amino acids. Germline lookup yields CDR1 SEHNR and CDR2 FQNEAQ (reference sequence). CDR3 sequence reads: CASSLDQGPQHF. In DNA, the CDR3 is TGTGCCAGCAGCTTAGATCAGGGGCCCCAGCATTTT.

The genes are TRBV2 and TRBJ2-7; D not resolved. The germline gives CDR1 SNHLY, CDR2 FYNNEI. The CDR3 loop spans 12 amino acids. V was trimmed by 7 bases and J by 0 bases, leaving 7 bases between them. CDR3 DNA: TGTGCCAGCAATCCCTACTCCTACGAGCAGTACTTC. Amino acids: CASNPYSYEQYF.

The CDR3 loop is CATSSGTVGETQYF. The CDR3 DNA reads TGTGCCACCAGCTCCGGGACTGTGGGCGAGACCCAGTACTTC. This rearrangement joins TRBV15 to TRBJ2-5; the D gene is possibly TRBD2 (6 bases). CDR1 LNHNV and CDR2 YYDKDF come from the germline V gene (reference sequence). With 5 bases removed from V and 5 bases from J, the gap between germline ends came to 15 bases. This CDR3 is built from 14 residues.

The V call is TRBV11-2, the J call TRBJ2-5, with 9 positions matching TRBD2. The CDR3 is made up of 18 amino acids. Trimming removed 5 bases from V and 3 bases from J; junction bases left unmatched: 16. Germline V CDR1 and CDR2: SGHAT, FQNNGV. Here the CDR3 DNA reads TGTGCCAGCAGCCAACTCCGACTAGCGGCCGACCCAAAAGAGACCCAGTACTTC. This encodes CASSQLRLAADPKETQYF.

The V and J genes are TRBV15 and TRBJ1-3, with D perhaps matching TRBD1 (5 bases). The CDR3 loop spans 13 amino acids. Germline V gene data show CDR1 as LNHNV and CDR2 as YYDKDF (reference sequence). V dropped 3 bases and J dropped 5 bases, with 8 bases sitting between them. CDR3 in amino acids: CATSRGVRNTIYF. The DNA for the CDR3 is TGTGCCACCAGCAGGGGGGTTCGAAACACCATATATTTT.

The rearrangement uses TRBV7-9 and TRBJ2-3; D may be TRBD1 or TRBD2 (5 bases each). The germline V and J ends were trimmed by 0 bases and 4 bases, with 5 bases remaining between them. Germline lookup yields CDR1 SEHNR and CDR2 FQNEAQ (reference sequence). The CDR3 length is 13 residues. The CDR3 sequence is CASSLAGADTQYF. The CDR3 DNA reads as TGTGCCAGCAGCTTAGCGGGGGCAGATACGCAGTATTTT.

The gene calls are TRBV5-8 and TRBJ1-5; TRBD1 matches at 8 bases. V lost 4 bases, J lost 0 bases, and 9 bases stayed unmatched. CDR1 is SGHTS, CDR2 YDEGEE, per germline. The CDR3 is 17 amino acids. The CDR3 loop reads CASSIGQGIFSNQPQHF. CDR3 in DNA: TGTGCCAGCAGCATTGGACAGGGCATTTTTAGCAATCAGCCCCAGCATTTT. The full variable domain, its missing parts supplied by reference TRBV5-8 and TRBJ1-5, is EAGVTQSPTHLIKTRGQQATLRCSPISGHTSVYWYQQALGLGLQFLLWYDEGEERNRGNFPPRFSGRQFPNYSSELNVNALELEDSALYLCASSIGQGIFSNQPQHFGDGTRLSIL.